The rows below give T cell receptor beta chains drawn from one sample of a study of blood T cell repertoires in COVID-19. Clones were read by immunoSEQ multiplex PCR, and TCRdb kept only the in-frame ones, dropping some. The sample lists hundreds of thousands of clones; approximately 86% were seen once. Sample: PBMCs or T cells enriched from blood (not recorded which). Receptor source: a woman under 40 who had been exposed to COVID-19. CDR3s include the opening cysteine and the closing phenylalanine or tryptophan.

>TRBV5-1|TRBJ2-1
CASSGLGTTSYNEQFF
>TRBV5-8|TRBJ2-5
CASSLRTGRGETQYF
>TRBV5-4|TRBJ1-2
CASSPAGVAYGYTF
>TRBV2|TRBJ1-1
CASRGAPGDTEAFF
>TRBV7-8|TRBJ2-3
CASSLEVGLVHQDTQYF
>TRBV5-8|TRBJ1-5
CASSSGRAGIVEPQHF
>TRBV5-1|TRBJ1-1
CASSLVGQGRLNTEAFF
>TRBV18|TRBJ1-1
CASSPSGTEAFF
>TRBV19|TRBJ1-5
CASSIGGDQPQHF
>TRBV2|TRBJ2-4
CASSGLAGGDIQYF
>TRBV6-6|TRBJ1-1
CASSRIRQGTEAFF
>TRBV11-2|TRBJ1-6
CASSLIRDNSPLHF
>TRBV19|TRBJ1-5
CASMSRGAQPQHF
>TRBV10-3|TRBJ1-2
CAISEKEAEVYGYTF
>TRBV4-1|TRBJ1-4
CASSQEWQGTNEKLFF
>TRBV5-1|TRBJ2-7
CASSLGGPGTYEQYF
>TRBV30|TRBJ1-2
CAWTPGGISGYTF
>TRBV27|TRBJ1-2
CASSHGQGGYGYTF
>TRBV5-6|TRBJ1-4
CASSPGQGSEKLFF